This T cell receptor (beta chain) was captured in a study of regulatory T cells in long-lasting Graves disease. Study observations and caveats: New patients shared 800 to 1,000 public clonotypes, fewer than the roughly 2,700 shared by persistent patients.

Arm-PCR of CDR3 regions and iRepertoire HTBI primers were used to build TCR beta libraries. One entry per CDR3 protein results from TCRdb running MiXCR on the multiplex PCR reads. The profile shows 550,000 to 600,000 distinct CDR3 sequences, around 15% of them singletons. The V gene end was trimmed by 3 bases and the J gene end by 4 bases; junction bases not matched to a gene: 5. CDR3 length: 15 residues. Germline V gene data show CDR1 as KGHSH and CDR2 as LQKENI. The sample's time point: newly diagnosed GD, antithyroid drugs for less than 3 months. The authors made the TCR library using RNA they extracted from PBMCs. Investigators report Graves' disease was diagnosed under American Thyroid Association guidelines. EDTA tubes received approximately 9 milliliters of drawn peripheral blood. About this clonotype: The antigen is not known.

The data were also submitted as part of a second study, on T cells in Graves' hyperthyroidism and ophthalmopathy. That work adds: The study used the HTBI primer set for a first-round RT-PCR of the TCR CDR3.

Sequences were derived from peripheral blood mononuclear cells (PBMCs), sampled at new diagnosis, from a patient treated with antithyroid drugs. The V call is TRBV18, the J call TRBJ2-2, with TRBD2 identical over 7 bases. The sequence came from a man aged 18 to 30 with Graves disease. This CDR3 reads CASSPGREGTGELFF. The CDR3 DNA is TGTGCCAGCTCACCCGGAAGGGAGGGCACCGGGGAGCTGTTTTTT.